The T cell receptor (beta chain) under discussion was sequenced for a study of cytomegalovirus exposure and HLA in healthy donors (dated 2017 in TCRdb). Study-wide context: An earlier analysis of approximately 640 of the donors reported approximately 300 Gb of sequence data and around 120 million unique TCR beta sequences from some 180 million T cells. Roughly 300 gigabases of sequencing data and approximately 85 million unique TCR sequences were included in an early release covering roughly 600 HLA-typed donors. Of the approximately 400 genotyped donors, approximately 80% fell in the genetic ancestry cluster associated with self-reported Caucasian donors. The aim of the study was to test whether cataloging public T cell receptors could identify signatures of past pathogen exposure. The study used immunosequencing to profile the T cell repertoires of some 600 subjects and linked those repertoires to cytomegalovirus serostatus. Besides the first cohort of roughly 660 subjects, a separate validation cohort made up of 120 different subjects was used. The study combined high-throughput TCR immunosequencing, statistical association of individual TCRs with disease status, and machine learning to predict cytomegalovirus infection status. A later analysis re-analyzed previously published TCR beta repertoires from 666 donors and added high-resolution HLA genotyping to study TCR occurrence patterns. The later analysis used no new phenotypic data to find candidate immune exposures, relying instead on TCR beta sequences and their occurrence across donors. An earlier analysis of roughly 600 of the donors used high-throughput TCR beta sequencing to judge whether each TCR beta V gene segment behaved as functional or pseudogenic. Donor age, sex, ethnicity and CMV serostatus were compiled alongside the repertoire data. In a later genetic analysis, genome-wide SNP genotypes for about three fifths of the 666 donors were used, and that subset was treated as a discovery cohort. All discovery cohort repertoires had been generated using a single sequencing platform. Both class I and class II loci were covered by HLA typing, at four-digit resolution. Typing coverage differed by locus: A, B, C, DRB1 and DQB1 were typed in about 629-640 donors, DQA1 in approximately 520, DPA1 in some 610, and DPB1 in 472. A handful of DR-DQ haplotypes were treated as single units for association and clustering because of strong linkage in the cohort. Among several hundred genotyped donors of the cohort, an average of around 240,000 unique TCR beta nucleotide sequences was sequenced per donor, of which 15% to 20% were non-productive.

Library creation used the immunoSEQ multiplex PCR assay. A mixture of 60 forward primers for TCR Vbeta segments and 13 reverse primers for TCR Jbeta segments was used in the multiplex PCR. The CDR3 region of rearranged TCR beta genes was amplified from genomic DNA with a multiplex PCR assay. The amplified TCR beta libraries were sequenced on the Illumina HiSeq System as 87-base-pair reads. Concerning the study's data processing: In a later analysis, tens of millions of unique TCR beta chains were counted across the 500 to 850 repertoires, and roughly 11 million of these chains were shared by at least two donors. Raw reads were error-corrected and collapsed into unique sequences with a nearest-neighbor algorithm that merged closely related sequences to remove PCR and sequencing errors. To assign V, D and J gene segments, CDR3 sequences were aligned to IMGT reference sequences. For a sequence to be retained, a match of at least six nucleotides was required to both a V gene segment and a J gene segment. Rearrangements were classified as productive when the CDR3 lacked stop codons and remained in frame with V and J, and all other rearrangements were classified as non-productive. Following IMGT convention, CDR3 was defined as the stretch from the second conserved V-encoded cysteine to the conserved J-encoded phenylalanine. The earlier analysis of a few hundred of the donors excluded sequences that lacked an unambiguous match to a single V gene segment. In an earlier analysis of roughly 600 of the donors, a V segment was called functional when productive rearrangements were above 56.7%, and segregating when the standard deviation between donors exceeded 5%. A statistical classification framework was built for diagnosing cytomegalovirus status from the catalog of TCR beta chain sequences. A later analysis assigned V and J genes by comparing TCR nucleotide sequences with IMGT/GENE-DB human TR gene sequences. A later analysis assigned CDR3 sequences and most-parsimonious VDJ recombination scenarios with the TCRdist pipeline. A later analysis defined each TCR beta chain by its CDR3 amino acid sequence plus V-gene family, and excluded reads lacking a unique V-gene family. As a way to deal with suspected cross-contamination and a sequencing artifact, a later analysis dropped 500 to 700 nucleotide sequences that were highly shared and had low generation probability. In a later analysis, a clonal expansion index was calculated for each public chain from normalized within-repertoire ranks of inferred template counts. In a later analysis, generation probabilities were computed with a VDJ recombination model fitted to out-of-frame rearrangements, and the resulting probabilities were checked against IGoR. Hypergeometric tests were used in a later analysis to score TCR-TCR, TCR-HLA and TCR-CMV co-occurrence, with a repertoire-size bias correction applied to the TCR pairs. False discovery rates were estimated in a later analysis by permuting HLA or CMV assignments 20 times. In a later analysis, co-occurring TCRs were grouped with DBSCAN, and TCRdist sequence similarity was added when clustering was performed within HLA-allele-positive subsets. Repertoires with fewer than 30,000 or more than 120,000 public chains, plus five repertoires with anomalous nucleotide sharing, were excluded from co-occurrence clustering. TCRdb limited this immuneACCESS table to in-frame rearrangements with V and J called. A share of clones is missing; checked studies link under half to unresolved V genes, and the rest is unexplained. That table supplies the V and J calls and clone size; D and trimming were determined from the DNA. Across this sample there are roughly 90,000 clones, with roughly 77% seen only once. The ten largest clones take up about 7.9% of the sample.

On this clone itself: Its antigen remains unidentified. No base-level quality is on record; no much larger clone is a single base apart.

The germline V gene encodes CDR1 LGHNA and CDR2 YNFKEQ. The CDR3 holds 12 amino acids from the cysteine to the phenylalanine. Only the CDR3 DNA is retained, 36 bases long and in frame from the first base. Germline trimming: 8 bases from V, 14 bases from J; junction bases outside gene matches: 10. The cohort comprised under 700 healthy bone marrow donors. At the time of sampling, all cohort members were nominally healthy, though unrecorded immune exposures were likely present. The donor tested CMV seronegative, placing the donor among the roughly 340 seronegative members of the cohort. Every donor gave a peripheral blood sample, and the peripheral blood mononuclear cells from that sample were used for TCR beta sequencing. Genomic DNA was extracted from the blood cell samples with the Qiagen DNeasy Blood Extraction Kit. The study at large found these results: The study listed around 160 TCR beta chains as associated with cytomegalovirus. A later genetic analysis associated a missense DCLRE1C variant with V-gene and J-gene trimming of TCR beta chains, and an independent cohort replicated the association. Compared with the 666-donor mean, donors in an Asian-associated ancestry cluster had fewer N-insertions in productive TCRs, according to a later genetic analysis. About 17 rarely observed V segments, including chromosome 9 orphons, were excluded from the earlier analysis of a few hundred of the donors because counts were too low. Most TCR sequences were observed very rarely across donors, whereas some public TCRs were present in many individuals. Cytomegalovirus status was reported to be diagnosed by the classifier with high specificity and sensitivity in both the original and validation cohorts. For the cohort, immune exposure information was limited to CMV serostatus. The authors suggested that the approach could potentially be extended to other disease states and immunological phenotypes. A group of highly shared sequence variants was considered likely to be a technical artifact of the sequencing pipeline. At a false discovery rate of 0.05, a later analysis linked some 18,000 TCR beta sequences to specific HLA alleles. In an earlier analysis of about 600 of the donors, most TCR beta V segments appeared in productive rearrangements about 90% or about 30% of the time, broadly matching IMGT annotations. According to a later analysis, TCR association rates differed among HLA loci, with DRB1 alleles showing the most associated TCRs and HLA-C alleles showing the fewest. In a later analysis, several top co-occurrence clusters were reported to appear linked to parvovirus B19, influenza, CMV and Epstein-Barr virus. In a later analysis, HLA-associated TCR beta chains were found to be more clonally expanded and to have lower generation probabilities than equally common non-associated chains. Linkage disequilibrium might explain the correlated functional status among segregating V segments, but an unknown experimental factor could not be excluded. This cohort had only TCR beta chains sequenced, and the lack of alpha or paired-chain data limited which features could be detected. Some IMGT-functional V segments, including TRBV6-2 and TRBV6-3, could not be distinguished by the 87-base-pair reads and were therefore excluded. A further reported finding was that TCR beta sequences accurately predicted the HLA-A and HLA-B alleles for most subjects in the first cohort. Because HLA typing was unavailable for some donors at each locus, only the typed subset was used in association tests. In vitro tests confirmed that a few of the cytomegalovirus-associated TCR beta chains recognize cytomegalovirus antigens. When HLA alleles, especially DR and DQ, strongly co-occurred, TCR associations were difficult to assign to individual alleles. In a later analysis, most CMV-associated TCR beta chains were found to appear HLA-restricted, with HLA associations seemingly driven largely by CMV exposure. Presence/absence analyses assumed roughly uniform sequencing depth across donors, an assumption that may not hold.

What was sequenced was PBMCs. This sequence originates from a man between 25 and 39 years old in good health and CMV-seronegative. Recombination connected TRBV4-2 to TRBJ2-3, and 10 junction bases match TRBD1. This receptor carries the CDR3 CASRGGTGVLYF. In nucleotide form, the sequence is TGTGCCAGCCGAGGTGGGACAGGGGTTTTGTATTTT.